This T cell receptor beta chain emerged from a study of T cell clones after liver transplantation. About the study: Timepoints were pre-transplant, pre-withdrawal, and after withdrawal was completed or failed. The study, taken as a whole, reports: Donor-reactive sequences fell more than third party-reactive ones, suggesting partial deletion.

Only in-frame clones appear in the TCRdb table, and some are missing; sequencing was by immunoSEQ multiplex PCR. Of about 15,000 clones listed, around 90% were seen once; the top ten hold 40% to 55%. The CDR3 runs 12 residues. CDR1 is MNHEY and CDR2 is SMNVEV in the germline V gene (reference sequence). V was trimmed by 3 bases and J by 0 bases, leaving 1 base between them. Unstimulated PBMCs were sorted into CD3+CD4+ and CD3+CD8+ populations. This clone was observed a single time. Its antigen is not known. Other DNA variants within this sample encode the same CDR3. This rearrangement joins TRBV27 to TRBJ2-3, with D uncertain. Material: CD8+ T cells from blood, obtained before liver transplant. The receptor was derived from a human donor who received a liver transplant. CDR3: CASSFSTDTQYF. CDR3 coding DNA: TGTGCCAGCAGTTTTAGCACAGATACGCAGTATTTT.